This passage covers 32 T cell receptor beta chains from one sample sequenced in a study of identical twins. TCRdb reprocessed the 5' RACE reads with MiXCR, giving one entry per CDR3 protein. The sample lists 200,000 to 250,000 distinct CDR3 sequences, roughly 7.5% occurring once. The same data also went into a second study, on yellow fever vaccine responses in identical twins.

The sequenced sample was CD8+ T cells sorted from blood. The receptors originated from a woman aged 18-30 years in good health.

The genes are TRBV5-5 and TRBJ2-7; possibly TRBD1 for D (5 bases). Trimming took 0 bases from V and 0 from J, leaving 13 bases between them. This CDR3 spans 16 amino acids. Germline CDR1 SGHKS, CDR2 YYEKEE (reference sequence). This CDR3 reads CASSLDGAAISYEQYV. In nucleotides, the CDR3 is TGTGCCAGCAGCTTGGATGGGGCAGCGATCTCCTACGAGCAGTACGTC.

The rearrangement uses TRBV10-3 and TRBJ2-3, with D possibly being TRBD2 (7 bases). The CDR3 extends over 14 amino acids. From germline, CDR1 is ENHRY and CDR2 SYGVKD. Trimming took 5 bases from V and 3 from J, leaving 12 bases between them. This chain's CDR3 is CAISLGGLTDTQYF. In DNA form, the CDR3 reads TGTGCCATCAGTCTGGGGGGGCTTACAGATACGCAGTATTTT.

The chain couples TRBV5-1 to TRBJ2-1; 14 bases agree with TRBD2. Germline CDR1 and CDR2: SGHRS and YFSETQ. The CDR3 consists of 17 residues. V gave up 4 bases and J gave up 3 bases; unmatched junction bases: 6. This CDR3 reads CASSVGLAGGLYNEQFF. The CDR3 DNA reads TGCGCCAGCAGCGTAGGACTAGCGGGGGGTCTCTACAATGAGCAGTTCTTC.

The V call is TRBV10-3, the J call TRBJ2-1; the match to TRBD2 covers 9 bases. CDR3 length: 15 residues. CDR1 ENHRY and CDR2 SYGVKD come from the germline V gene. Trimming at V came to 2 bases and at J to 6 bases, leaving 5 bases not matched to a gene. CDR3 sequence: CAISERVAGVNEQFF. For the CDR3, the DNA is TGTGCCATCAGTGAGCGGGTAGCGGGGGTCAATGAGCAGTTCTTC.

This clonotype was recorded a few times. The CDR3 bases are TGTGCCAGCTCGCCTCTACAGGGGGAAGAGACCCAGTACTTC. Translated, it gives CASSPLQGEETQYF. This chain uses TRBV28 with TRBJ2-5, with 8 positions matching TRBD1. CDR3 length equals 14 residues. Looked up from germline, CDR1 is MDHEN and CDR2 is SYDVKM. Unmatched junction bases numbered 8, after V lost 8 bases and J lost 3 bases.

This clonotype was detected only a few times. This chain joins TRBV2 and TRBJ2-2; no firm D call. Trimming shortened V by 5 bases and J by 5 bases, and 12 bases separated the two germline ends. In germline, CDR1 is SNHLY, CDR2 FYNNEI. CDR3 length equals 14 residues. CDR3 loop: CASSSDPQTGELFF. The DNA of the CDR3 is TGTGCCAGCAGTTCGGACCCTCAAACCGGGGAGCTGTTTTTT.

V gene TRBV15 combines with J gene TRBJ2-1, with TRBD2 matching 10 bases. The germline gives CDR1 LNHNV, CDR2 YYDKDF (reference sequence). Trimming cost V 1 base and J 8 bases; bases outside gene matches: 8. This CDR3 has 16 residues. CDR3 protein: CATSRVRSGRADEQFF. Written as DNA, the CDR3 is TGTGCCACCAGCAGAGTAAGAAGCGGGAGGGCCGATGAGCAGTTCTTC.

The chain carries TRBV20-1 and TRBJ2-7; 8 nucleotides match TRBD2. Germline-derived CDR1 and CDR2 are DFQATT and SNEGSKA (reference sequence). The CDR3 is made up of 14 amino acids. With 0 bases clipped from V and 5 bases from J, the junction kept 6 bases outside the gene matches. CDR3 amino acids: CSARDVTSGNEQYV. The CDR3 bases are TGCAGTGCTAGAGATGTAACTAGCGGCAACGAGCAGTACGTC.

The V and J genes are TRBV7-6 and TRBJ2-2; 8 bases match TRBD2. The trim removed 8 bases at V and 4 bases at J, leaving 0 bases unmatched. Per germline, CDR1 SGHVS and CDR2 FNYEAQ. This CDR3 is 12 amino acids long. CDR3 residues: CASAGGTGELFF. In DNA form, the CDR3 reads TGTGCCAGCGCGGGGGGCACCGGGGAGCTGTTTTTT. Based on the CDR3 plus reference TRBV7-6 and TRBJ2-2, the full variable domain is GAGVSQSPRYKVTKRGQDVALRCDPISGHVSLYWYRQALGQGPEFLTYFNYEAQQDKSGLPNDRFSAERPEGSISTLTIQRTEQRDSAMYRCASAGGTGELFFGEGSRLTVL.

This clonotype was counted ten times or more. The chain links TRBV24-1 to TRBJ2-3; a possible D gene is TRBD2 (5 bases). The CDR3 is made up of 14 amino acids. Germline V CDR1 and CDR2: KGHDR, SFDVKD. Between the trimmed V and J ends, which lost 3 bases and 3 bases, there was a span of 9 bases. This chain's CDR3 is CATSDRGATDTQYF. The CDR3 DNA reads TGTGCCACCAGTGATCGGGGAGCAACAGATACGCAGTATTTT.

This clonotype came up many times. CDR3 bases: TGTGCCACCAGCAGCCCAGGGGACACTGAAGCTTTCTTT. It is translated as CATSSPGDTEAFF. The chain employs TRBV15 and TRBJ1-1; TRBD1 might be the D (6 bases). This CDR3 spans 13 amino acids. Per the germline V gene, CDR1 is LNHNV and CDR2 is YYDKDF (reference sequence). Trimming stripped 3 bases from V and 3 bases from J, with 8 bases between.

The chain is built from TRBV15 and TRBJ2-5, with TRBD1 identical over 10 bases. V lost 4 bases, J lost 1 base, and 9 bases stayed unmatched. From germline, CDR1 is LNHNV and CDR2 YYDKDF (reference sequence). The CDR3 contains 17 residues. CDR3 bases: TGTGCCACCAGCATCCCCGGGACAGGGGAGGGCCAAGAGACCCAGTACTTC. Residues: CATSIPGTGEGQETQYF.

In this sample, this clonotype turned up many times. V gene TRBV5-6 combines with J gene TRBJ2-2; 7 bases are shared with TRBD2. The CDR3 extends over 14 amino acids. J lost 7 bases, V lost 0 bases, and 3 bases had no gene match. The germline CDR1 and CDR2 sequences are SGHDT and YYEEEE. CDR3 protein: CASSLGLAIGELFF. As DNA, the CDR3 is TGTGCCAGCAGCTTGGGACTAGCAATCGGGGAGCTGTTTTTT.

Worth noting for this clonotype: At one end the junction does not follow the germline gene, possibly because of a read error. The gene calls are TRBV12-3 or TRBV12-4 and TRBJ2-3, with TRBD2 matching over 11 bases. CDR3 length equals 17 residues. CDR3 coding DNA: TGTGCCAGCTGTTTCCCCGGGACTAGCGGCCTCACAGATACGCAGTATTTT. Protein sequence: CASCFPGTSGLTDTQYF.

The chain employs TRBV2 and TRBJ2-5; possibly TRBD2 for D (5 bases). Trimming took 4 bases from V and 5 from J, leaving 17 bases between them. Per germline, CDR1 SNHLY and CDR2 FYNNEI. This CDR3 spans 15 amino acids. The DNA of the CDR3 is TGTGCCAGCAGTGGATCAGCGGACCTACCGGAGACCCAGTACTTC. This sequence encodes CASSGSADLPETQYF.

This clonotype was observed at least ten times. At one end the junction does not follow the germline gene, possibly because of a read error. The chain couples TRBV4-2 to TRBJ2-5; a possible D gene is TRBD1 (8 bases). The CDR3 loop spans 16 amino acids. The V gene's germline CDR1 is LGHNA and CDR2 YNFKEQ. The CDR3 DNA follows: TGTGCCAGCAGCCAGGCAACAGGGGGGGACCAGGAGACCCAGTACTTC. Translation gives CASSQATGGDQETQYF.

The gene calls are TRBV27 and TRBJ2-2; D gene ambiguous. Germline CDR1 reads MNHEY; CDR2 reads SMNVEV (reference sequence). The CDR3 is 14 amino acids. Trimming took off 1 base at V and 7 bases at J, with 10 bases between the two ends. CDR3 in amino acids: CASSLLRVGGELFF. As DNA, the CDR3 is TGTGCCAGCAGTTTATTACGGGTCGGCGGGGAGCTGTTTTTT.

This clonotype has more than one count but fewer than ten. The chain links TRBV7-8 to TRBJ2-1; 7 bases fit TRBD2. The CDR3 loop spans 15 amino acids. The V and J ends lost 7 bases and 3 bases, in that order; junction bases with no gene match: 9. Per the germline V gene, CDR1 is SGHVS and CDR2 is FQNEAQ. The CDR3, as DNA: TGTGCCAGCAATGGGGCTAGCGGATTCTACAATGAGCAGTTCTTC. Translation gives CASNGASGFYNEQFF.

In this sample, this clonotype turned up many times. The gene calls are TRBV7-2 and TRBJ2-4; D is possibly TRBD1 or TRBD2 (5 bases each). The V gene lost 0 bases and the J gene lost 2 bases, with 8 bases spanning the gap. The CDR3 loop spans 15 amino acids. Germline assignment: CDR1 SGHTA and CDR2 FQGNSA. CDR3 protein: CASSLAEGPKNIQYF. The CDR3 nucleotides are TGTGCCAGCAGCTTAGCTGAGGGGCCCAAAAACATTCAGTACTTC.

CDR3 nucleotides: TGTGCCAGCAGTTACTCTAGTAGCTCGGATACGCAGTATTTT. Encoded protein: CASSYSSSSDTQYF. V gene TRBV6-5 combines with J gene TRBJ2-3, with unresolved D. The CDR3 is 14 residues long. Looked up from germline, CDR1 is MNHEY and CDR2 is SVGAGI. Deletions cut 0 bases from V and 6 bases from J, with 10 bases between.

This clonotype was counted at least ten times. This chain connects TRBV7-8 to TRBJ1-1; D is perhaps TRBD1 (5 bases). The CDR3 runs to 13 residues. Trimming took 3 bases from V and 3 from J, leaving 8 bases between them. Germline lookup yields CDR1 SGHVS and CDR2 FQNEAQ. The CDR3 region is CASSLGPDTEAFF. CDR3 DNA sequence: TGTGCCAGCAGCTTGGGGCCCGACACTGAAGCTTTCTTT.

This clonotype was seen a handful of times. This chain connects TRBV20-1 to TRBJ1-1; D unresolved. V was pared by 6 bases and J by 11 bases, with 16 bases between. The CDR3 runs to 11 residues. Germline CDR1 and CDR2: DFQATT and SNEGSKA (reference sequence). CDR3 sequence: CSADWSLRAFF. DNA of the CDR3: TGCAGTGCCGACTGGTCTTTGAGGGCTTTCTTT.

This clonotype has a handful of counts. The V call is TRBV14, the J call TRBJ2-1, with 11 bases identical to TRBD2. With V trimmed by 0 bases and J by 7 bases, 5 bases remained unmatched. The CDR3 spans 16 residues. Germline values: CDR1 SGHDN, CDR2 FVKESK. CDR3 sequence reads: CASSQDSSGRFNEQFF. The CDR3 bases are TGTGCCAGCAGCCAAGACTCTAGCGGGAGGTTTAATGAGCAGTTCTTC.

This clonotype was detected many times. This chain uses TRBV2 with TRBJ2-1; 7 positions agree with TRBD2. With V trimmed by 1 base and J by 8 bases, 5 bases remained unmatched. The CDR3 loop spans 14 amino acids. Germline V gives CDR1 SNHLY, CDR2 FYNNEI. The CDR3 DNA sequence: TGTGCCAGCAGTGAAGGAATAGGGAGGGATGAGCAGTTCTTC. Protein sequence: CASSEGIGRDEQFF.

The chain carries TRBV6-5 and TRBJ2-2, with TRBD1 identical over 10 bases. Germline V gene data show CDR1 as MNHEY and CDR2 as SVGAGI. V lost 0 bases, J lost 5 bases, and 6 bases stayed unmatched. The CDR3 runs to 17 residues. CDR3 sequence (DNA): TGTGCCAGCAGTTACTCAAGGGACAGGGGCTGGACCGGGGAGCTGTTTTTT. Amino acid sequence: CASSYSRDRGWTGELFF.

This chain connects TRBV20-1 to TRBJ2-1; D may correspond to TRBD1 or TRBD2 (5 bases each). Deletions cut 8 bases from V and 5 bases from J, with 25 bases between. The CDR3 is made up of 16 amino acids. Germline V gene sequence: CDR1 DFQATT, CDR2 SNEGSKA (reference sequence). This CDR3 is CSSILLGRGIDNEQFF. CDR3 DNA sequence: TGCAGTTCGATTCTTTTGGGACGAGGAATCGACAATGAGCAGTTCTTC.

This clonotype was recorded many times. This sequence joins TRBV11-1 and TRBJ1-1; no reliable D call. From germline, CDR1 is SGHAT and CDR2 FQDESV (reference sequence). V was shortened by 9 bases and J by 5 bases, with 13 bases between the two germline ends. The CDR3 contains 12 residues. CDR3 sequence (DNA): TGTGCCAGTAGAGGCTCAGCTACTGAAGCTTTCTTT. Protein sequence: CASRGSATEAFF. Together with reference TRBV11-1 and TRBJ1-1, the CDR3 gives the full variable domain: EAEVAQSPRYKITEKSQAVAFWCDPISGHATLYWYRQILGQGPELLVQFQDESVVDDSQLPKDRFSAERLKGVDSTLKIQPAELGDSAMYLCASRGSATEAFFGQGTRLTVV.

This clonotype was counted many times. The chain recombines TRBV20-1 with TRBJ2-7, with 7 bases fitting TRBD1. Germline V CDR1 and CDR2: DFQATT, SNEGSKA (reference sequence). V dropped 3 bases and J dropped 2; count of bases not matched to a gene: 4. This CDR3 region has 13 residues. DNA of the CDR3: TGCAGTGCTAGTGGGACAGCCACCTACGAGCAGTACGTC. Amino acid sequence: CSASGTATYEQYV.

The table lists this clonotype with a few counts. The chain links TRBV6-1 to TRBJ2-2; the D is unclear. This CDR3 contains 13 residues. Germline V gives CDR1 MNHNS, CDR2 SASEGT. Trimming removed 2 bases at V and 7 bases at J, with 8 bases between. The CDR3 DNA reads TGTGCCAGCAGTGAAAAGGGTAACGGGGAGCTGTTTTTT. Protein sequence: CASSEKGNGELFF.

This clonotype was found many times. The CDR3: CASSFSESSYNEQFF. The CDR3 DNA sequence: TGTGCCAGCAGCTTCTCCGAAAGCTCCTACAATGAGCAGTTCTTC. The V gene is TRBV7-9, the J gene TRBJ2-1; no definite D call. Germline-derived CDR1 and CDR2 are SEHNR and FQNEAQ (reference sequence). This CDR3 contains 15 residues. The V gene lost 3 bases and the J gene lost 0 bases, with 9 bases spanning the gap.

J is TRBJ1-1 and V is TRBV7-2, with a possible D match to TRBD1 (6 bases). V lost 6 bases, J lost 3 bases, and 14 bases lay in between. Germline V gene lookup returns CDR1 SGHTA and CDR2 FQGNSA. CDR3 length: 14 residues. CDR3: CASSLTGTYTEAFF. The CDR3 nucleotides read TGTGCCAGCAGTCTAACAGGGACGTACACTGAAGCTTTCTTT.

This clonotype has a count of ten or more. The V gene is TRBV12-3 or TRBV12-4, the J gene TRBJ1-2; 8 nucleotides align to TRBD1. V was pared by 4 bases and J by 8 bases, with 3 bases of the junction left unmatched. The CDR3 is 12 residues long. The CDR3 here is CASSWTGSGYTF. The CDR3 bases are TGTGCCAGCAGTTGGACAGGGAGCGGCTACACCTTC.